The source of this TCR beta chain is a study of cytomegalovirus exposure and HLA in healthy donors (dated by TCRdb to between 2016 and 2019). Broadly, across the study: An earlier analysis of about 530 of the donors reported approximately 300 Gb of sequence data and 117 million unique TCR beta sequences obtained from around 180 million T cells. Donor age, sex, ethnicity and CMV serostatus were compiled together with the repertoire data. Both class I and class II loci were covered by HLA typing, at four-digit resolution. In a later analysis, previously published TCR beta repertoires from 550 to 750 donors were re-analyzed and high-resolution HLA genotyping was added so that TCR occurrence patterns could be studied. The aim of the study was to test whether cataloging public T cell receptors could identify signatures of past pathogen exposure. To decide whether each TCR beta V gene segment behaved as functional or pseudogenic, an earlier analysis of over 500 of the donors relied on high-throughput TCR beta sequencing. Typing coverage varied by locus: about 629-640 donors for A, B, C, DRB1 and DQB1; roughly 510 for DQA1; 606 for DPA1; some 470 for DPB1. Among a few hundred genotyped donors of the cohort, an average of around 240,000 unique TCR beta nucleotide sequences were sequenced per donor, around 20% of them non-productive. Of the roughly 400 genotyped donors, less than 85% were placed in the genetic ancestry cluster associated with self-reported Caucasian donors. About 280 gigabases of sequencing data and 91 million or so unique TCR sequences made up an early release that covered about 640 HLA-typed donors. High-throughput TCR immunosequencing, statistical association of individual TCRs with disease status, and machine learning were combined to predict cytomegalovirus infection status. All discovery cohort repertoires had been generated using a single sequencing platform. A later genetic analysis used genome-wide SNP genotypes for about 60% of the roughly 700 donors, treating that subset as a discovery cohort. Five DR-DQ haplotypes were treated as single units for association and clustering because of strong linkage in the cohort. Besides the first cohort of 500 to 700 subjects, a separate validation cohort made up of some 110 different subjects was used. Rather than using new phenotypic data, the later analysis identified candidate immune exposures from TCR beta sequences and from how often those sequences occurred across donors. The study profiled the T cell repertoires of 550 to 700 subjects by immunosequencing and related them to cytomegalovirus serostatus. What the study reported, not specific to this receptor: The authors suggested that the approach could potentially be generalized to other disease states and immunological phenotypes. A few of the identified cytomegalovirus-associated TCR beta chains were confirmed in vitro to be specific for cytomegalovirus antigens. The only immune exposure information available for the cohort was CMV serostatus. A later analysis found that TCR association rates varied across HLA loci, with DRB1 alleles showing the most associated TCRs and HLA-C alleles the fewest. Because counts were too low, fewer than 20 rarely observed V segments, including chromosome 9 orphons, were excluded from the earlier analysis of around 590 of the donors. The cohort was sequenced for TCR beta chains only, and without alpha or paired-chain data the features that could be detected were limited. A cluster of highly shared sequence variants was judged likely to be a technical artifact of the sequencing pipeline. The study gave a list of under 200 TCR beta chains associated with cytomegalovirus. According to a later genetic analysis, donors in an Asian-associated ancestry cluster had fewer N-insertions in productive TCRs than the approximately 670-donor mean. While some public TCRs were present in many individuals, most TCR sequences turned up only very rarely across donors. In a later analysis, several top co-occurrence clusters were reported to appear linked to parvovirus B19, influenza, CMV and Epstein-Barr virus. The classifier was reported to diagnose cytomegalovirus status with high specificity and sensitivity in both the original cohort and the validation cohort. Specific HLA alleles were associated with 16,951 TCR beta sequences at a false discovery rate of 0.05 in a later analysis. Sequencing depth was assumed to be roughly uniform across donors in the presence/absence analyses, though that assumption may not hold. A further reported finding was that TCR beta sequences accurately predicted the HLA-A and HLA-B alleles for most subjects in the first cohort. A later analysis found that most CMV-associated TCR beta chains appeared HLA-restricted, with HLA associations seemingly driven largely by CMV exposure. In a later analysis, HLA-associated TCR beta chains showed more clonal expansion and lower generation probabilities than non-associated chains that were equally common. Correlated functional status among segregating V segments might be attributable to linkage disequilibrium, but an unknown experimental factor could not be ruled out. Broadly in line with IMGT annotations, most TCR beta V segments showed up in productive rearrangements about 90% or about 30% of the time in an earlier analysis of approximately 600 of the donors. Because HLA typing was missing for some donors at each locus, association tests included only the typed subset. An association between a missense DCLRE1C variant and V-gene and J-gene trimming of TCR beta chains was found in a later genetic analysis and replicated in an independent cohort. When HLA alleles, especially DR and DQ, strongly co-occurred, TCR associations were difficult to assign to individual alleles.

The library was prepared using the immunoSEQ multiplex PCR assay. For the multiplex PCR, a mixture combining 60 forward primers for TCR Vbeta segments and 13 reverse primers for TCR Jbeta segments was used. Amplification of the CDR3 region of rearranged TCR beta genes was performed with a multiplex PCR assay on genomic DNA. The amplified TCR beta libraries were sequenced on the Illumina HiSeq System as 87-base-pair reads. The study's processing was this. Across the roughly 670 repertoires, a later analysis counted about 81 million unique TCR beta chains, about 10 million of which were shared by at least two donors. A nearest-neighbor algorithm error-corrected the raw reads and collapsed the reads into unique sequences, merging closely related sequences to remove PCR and sequencing errors. To assign V, D and J gene segments, CDR3 sequences were aligned to IMGT reference sequences. For a sequence to be retained, at least a six-nucleotide match to both a V gene segment and a J gene segment was required. Rearrangements were classified as productive when the CDR3 lacked stop codons and remained in frame with V and J, and all other rearrangements were classified as non-productive. CDR3 was defined according to IMGT convention as the region running from the second conserved V-encoded cysteine to the conserved J-encoded phenylalanine. The earlier analysis of 500 to 600 of the donors excluded sequences that lacked an unambiguous match to a single V gene segment. In an earlier analysis of several hundred of the donors, V segments were called functional above 56.7% productive rearrangements and were called segregating when the between-donor standard deviation exceeded 5%. A statistical classification framework was developed to diagnose cytomegalovirus status using the catalog of TCR beta chain sequences. In a later analysis, V and J genes were assigned by comparing TCR nucleotide sequences against IMGT/GENE-DB human TR gene sequences. In a later analysis, CDR3 sequences and most-parsimonious VDJ recombination scenarios were assigned using the TCRdist pipeline. A later analysis defined each TCR beta chain by its CDR3 amino acid sequence plus V-gene family, and excluded reads lacking a unique V-gene family. In a later analysis, around 600 highly shared, low-generation-probability nucleotide sequences were removed to address suspected cross-contamination and a sequencing artifact. In a later analysis, a clonal expansion index was calculated for each public chain from normalized within-repertoire ranks of inferred template counts. In a later analysis, generation probabilities were computed with a VDJ recombination model fitted to out-of-frame rearrangements, and the resulting probabilities were checked against IGoR. Hypergeometric tests were used in a later analysis to score TCR-TCR, TCR-HLA and TCR-CMV co-occurrence, with a repertoire-size bias correction applied to the TCR pairs. False discovery rates were estimated in a later analysis by permuting HLA or CMV assignments 20 times. In a later analysis, co-occurring TCRs were grouped using DBSCAN, with TCRdist sequence similarity added in when clustering inside HLA-allele-positive subsets. Repertoires with fewer than 30,000 or more than 120,000 public chains, plus five repertoires with anomalous nucleotide sharing, were excluded from co-occurrence clustering. Imported from immuneACCESS, the table was reduced by TCRdb to in-frame sequences with V and J called. These copies leave out some clones; in studies compared against another copy, an unresolved V gene accounts for under half, and the cause of the remainder is not known. V and J calls and clone size are those listed in that table; D and trimming were worked out from the DNA. Here the sample has 170,000 or so clones; approximately 80% occur a single time. The ten largest clones take up 0.65% of the sample.

Comment on this clone: Its specific antigen is unknown. No much larger clonotype is one base removed from it; base qualities were not supplied.

The cohort comprised approximately 700 healthy bone marrow donors. All cohort members were sampled while nominally healthy, although unrecorded immune exposures were likely present. The donor tested CMV seronegative and was one of the 352 seronegative cohort members. A peripheral blood sample was provided by each donor, and peripheral blood mononuclear cells were used for TCR beta sequencing. Genomic DNA was extracted from the blood cell samples with the Qiagen DNeasy Blood Extraction Kit. This sequence was found in a boy younger than 18 in good health and CMV-seronegative. The sequenced material came from PBMCs.

The CDR3 loop reads CASSPGEQLGTEAFF. The DNA sequence is given as TGCGCCAGCAGCCCGGGGGAGCAGTTGGGGACTGAAGCTTTCTTT. The rearranged chain carries TRBV5-1 and TRBJ1-1, and the D gene may be TRBD1, 5 bases matching. Relative to germline, V is 4 bases shorter and J is 5 bases shorter, with 18 bases between their ends. The CDR3 spans 15 residues, from the cysteine through the phenylalanine. This entry keeps only the CDR3 DNA: 45 bases, framed from base 1. CDR1 and CDR2 were assigned from the germline V gene as SGHRS and YFSETQ.